Described below is a single TCR beta chain sequence and its context. The table lists this clonotype with many counts. The antigen it binds to is not known. Within one base of it there is no much larger clone, and no base qualities were kept. Hyperthyroidism patients were newly diagnosed, had a disease duration of under 2 months, and were aged 18 to 65 years. Patients with uncontrolled infections, other autoimmune diseases, pregnancy or lactation were excluded. Diagnoses were established on the basis of clinical symptoms, serum thyroxine and TRAb, thyroid ultrasound, and orbital computed tomography. Blood from progressor patients was drawn when they were first diagnosed with hyperthyroidism, before any ophthalmopathy symptoms appeared. PBMCs were isolated from approximately 10 ml of fresh peripheral blood by Ficoll-Paque density gradient centrifugation. Progressor patients were initially diagnosed with Graves' hyperthyroidism and developed ophthalmopathy during follow-up. Total RNA was extracted with Trizol reagent, and quality was checked on an Agilent 2100 Bioanalyzer.

The data belong to a study of T cells in Graves' hyperthyroidism and ophthalmopathy (dated by TCRdb to the late 2010s). As for the study more broadly: Peripheral blood samples were taken at the time of initial diagnosis, prior to any treatment. TCR Vbeta CDR3 sequencing of some 140 peripheral blood samples (under 45 ophthalmopathy, about 74 hyperthyroidism and some 17 progressor patients) is reported in the paper. TCR V-J signatures able to tell the groups apart were searched for in a discovery cohort of 90 to 100 patients, of whom over 40 had Graves' ophthalmopathy and around 56 had stable Graves' hyperthyroidism. The 100 discovery patients were randomly split 7:3 into training and test sets. Following sampling, methimazole starting at 30 mg daily was given to hyperthyroidism patients, and high-dose intravenous methylprednisolone was given to ophthalmopathy patients. Thyroid tissue and blood T-cell repertoires from six or seven Graves' hyperthyroidism patients were also compared in the study. Prospective prediction of ophthalmopathy was tested in an independent validation cohort consisting of fewer than 20 hyperthyroidism patients and 15 to 17 patients who later progressed to ophthalmopathy.

What the research found in general, with its limitations: During validation, the model predicted progression to ophthalmopathy a median of about 6.5 months ahead of onset, with almost 71% sensitivity and around 72% specificity. Most expanded thyroid clonotypes (frequency above 0.001) were also detected in blood, suggesting blood repertoires may reflect thyroid immune responses. A 13 V-J signature model separated ophthalmopathy from stable hyperthyroidism, with around 90% sensitivity and roughly 81% specificity in cross-validation and 80%/75% in testing. No statistical method was used to set the sample size in advance, and investigators knew the group allocation.

CDR3 length: 13 amino acids, cysteine to phenylalanine. The kept DNA is CDR3 alone, 39 bases in frame from the first base. The V and J ends are trimmed by 2 bases and 8 bases, leaving 12 bases between them. The TCR beta CDR3 regions were amplified from RNA transcripts. The TCR CDR3 was subjected to a first round of RT-PCR using the HTBI primer set and the Qiagen OneStep RT-PCR kit. Libraries were constructed in a second round of multiplex PCR, after which size selection and purification were carried out. Sequencing of the libraries was done on an Illumina HiSeq2000 using paired-end 100 bp reads. Per the source publication's procedure: SOAPnuke was used to process the raw data, removing reads that contained adapters or uncalled bases, had a mean Phred below 15, or lacked an exact match to the constant primer or identifier. COPE v1.2.5 was used to merge the high-quality paired reads, and each unique nucleotide sequence was defined as a clonotype. Clonotypes were aligned to IMGT TRBV, TRBD and TRBJ reference segments using MiTCR v1.1. Analysis was restricted to V-J combinations with a frequency above 0.0001, which covered roughly 99% of repertoires. A TCS score was defined as the ratio between F50 (clonal expansion) and ExV (chaos), using BLOSUM62-based TCRdist between CDR3 peptides within each V-J. Welch's t-statistics and random forest reduced around 550 V-J features to about 13, which were used in a naive Bayes classifier (R e1071). The public reads were quality trimmed at Q25 with fastp and then assembled into clones with MiXCR by TCRdb, keeping productive beta chains. Merged by CDR3 protein, the rows form single entries marked with the most common genes and DNA. TCRdb's processing, not the study's, gives the V and J calls here. The sample data list about 300,000 distinct CDR3 sequences, and less than 30% of these were observed just once. More than 25% of the sample belongs to the ten largest clones.

The chain couples TRBV12-3 or TRBV12-4 to TRBJ1-2; no confident D gene assignment can be made. The source is a man aged 35 to 55 with Graves' hyperthyroidism that later progressed to Graves' ophthalmopathy. Input material: blood. The base sequence is TGTGCCAGCAGTTTAACCCTATTGGAAGGCTACACCTTC. Translation gives CASSLTLLEGYTF.